The rows below give T cell receptor beta chains drawn from one sample of a study of blood T cell repertoires in COVID-19. The table came from immunoSEQ multiplex PCR; TCRdb's copy has only in-frame clones and leaves some out. This table has hundreds of thousands of clones, about 80% appearing once. Sequencing used peripheral blood. The source of these receptors is a woman between 45 and 60 years old who had recovered from COVID-19. The conserved cysteine and the conserved F or W are not part of the CDR3 here. Fields, in order: D gene, J gene, V gene, CDR3 protein. The D gene is left open where the match is weak.

>-|TRBJ1-6|TRBV5-1
ASSFVPTGDTLH
>TRBD2|TRBJ2-1|TRBV6-1
ASSERGGVYNEQF
>-|TRBJ2-1|TRBV3-1/TRBV3-2
ASSHQHNYNEQF
>TRBD2|TRBJ2-7|TRBV6-6
ASSPFGGNHEQY
>TRBD2|TRBJ2-3|TRBV3-1/TRBV3-2
ASSHLAGGPSDTQY
>-|TRBJ1-3|TRBV7-2
ASSLGTASGNTIY
>TRBD1|TRBJ2-7|TRBV29-1
SVGGQGYEQY
>TRBD1|TRBJ2-3|TRBV5-4
ASSWTGTDTQY
>-|TRBJ1-2|TRBV29-1
SVERAGNYGYT
>-|TRBJ1-2|TRBV12-3/TRBV12-4
ASSPIRVGGYT
>TRBD1|TRBJ1-5|TRBV4-1
ASSHHDADRFSNQPQH
>-|TRBJ2-7|TRBV6-2/TRBV6-3
ASSSGQQAGEQY
>TRBD2|TRBJ2-1|TRBV5-6
ASSFRGLAGVHNEQF
>TRBD2|TRBJ2-1|TRBV7-2
ASSLGGTSGSHEQF
>-|TRBJ1-1|TRBV28
ASRRNLGTEAF
>-|TRBJ2-5|TRBV24-1
ATSDSRLEETQY
>-|TRBJ2-1|TRBV11-3
ASSLDLNNEQF
>TRBD1|TRBJ1-2|TRBV27
ASSRSGQLYGYT
>-|TRBJ2-1|TRBV2
ASNGDRHNEQF
>TRBD1|TRBJ1-5|TRBV28
ASSSQTGGQPQH
>-|TRBJ1-4|TRBV11-2
ASSPTGGFEKLF
>-|TRBJ2-2|TRBV19
ASTFSGLTGELF
>-|TRBJ2-7|TRBV18
ASSPQGSYEQY
>TRBD1|TRBJ2-2|TRBV11-1
ASSFLQGGTGELF
>-|TRBJ1-6|TRBV28
ASKEDRTYNSPLH
>TRBD2|TRBJ2-1|TRBV5-1
ASSLGAGGPNEQF
>TRBD2|TRBJ2-2|TRBV6-4
ASSLTSAVGELF
>TRBD1|TRBJ1-1|TRBV4-1
ASSPGTGNTEAF
>TRBD1|TRBJ2-7|TRBV3-1/TRBV3-2
ARRDRGLRQY
>TRBD1|TRBJ2-3|TRBV7-8
ASRKAQGRSTDTQY
>TRBD1|TRBJ1-5|TRBV7-2
ASSLGQGNLPQH
>-|TRBJ2-7|TRBV28
ASRLPGSSYEQY
>TRBD1|TRBJ2-5|TRBV5-1
ASSVGTDQETQY
>-|TRBJ1-5|TRBV18
ASSPRDSNQPQH
>TRBD1|TRBJ2-7|TRBV5-8
ASSLVQGALHRAYEQY
>-|TRBJ2-7|TRBV7-2
ASSLPGKPYEQY
>-|TRBJ2-5|TRBV7-9
ASSSAAGWETQY
>-|TRBJ2-2|TRBV11-1
ASSLVQNTGELF
>TRBD2|TRBJ2-5|TRBV3-1/TRBV3-2
ASSNGLAGGQETQY
>TRBD2|TRBJ2-3|TRBV19
ASSIIEEGLGHSDTQY
>-|TRBJ1-1|TRBV19
ASILGQSNTEAF
>TRBD1|TRBJ2-7|TRBV5-6
ASSLGTGISYEQY